This TCR beta chain appears in the sequencing data of a study of human T cells and chemical hapten exposure. Study details: How much TCR each sample yielded varied, mostly because pooled library volumes differed slightly. General observations from the study: The formation of large CDR3 similarity clusters by expanded TCRs significantly exceeded that of controls.

Time point noted: patch test 1, 2 weeks after DPC sensitization. This sample's treatment: therapeutic diphenylcyclopropenone sensitization with weekly scalp DPC. The donor pool consisted of alopecia patients aged 18 to 70 years, considered suitable for DPC. Via MiXCR, TCRdb re-called the RACE reads, giving one row per CDR3 protein. The sample holds some 110,000 distinct CDR3 sequences, 9% to 14% seen once. In regard to this clonotype: Its antigen remains unidentified.

The ends lost 1 base at V and 4 bases at J; junction bases unmatched: 6. The CDR3 has 17 amino acids. Germline V CDR1 and CDR2: LNHDA, SQIVND (reference sequence). Here the sequenced sample was whole blood, taken in connection with sensitization to the hapten diphenylcyclopropenone (DPC). The genes are TRBV19 and TRBJ2-1; 11 bases fit TRBD2. This clonotype was obtained from a woman aged 50 to 60 with alopecia areata. Some clones in this sample may be carry-over from other donors' samples. CDR3 loop: CASSIGLAGGLYNEQFF. The CDR3, as DNA: TGTGCCAGTAGTATAGGGCTAGCGGGAGGACTTTACAATGAGCAGTTCTTC.